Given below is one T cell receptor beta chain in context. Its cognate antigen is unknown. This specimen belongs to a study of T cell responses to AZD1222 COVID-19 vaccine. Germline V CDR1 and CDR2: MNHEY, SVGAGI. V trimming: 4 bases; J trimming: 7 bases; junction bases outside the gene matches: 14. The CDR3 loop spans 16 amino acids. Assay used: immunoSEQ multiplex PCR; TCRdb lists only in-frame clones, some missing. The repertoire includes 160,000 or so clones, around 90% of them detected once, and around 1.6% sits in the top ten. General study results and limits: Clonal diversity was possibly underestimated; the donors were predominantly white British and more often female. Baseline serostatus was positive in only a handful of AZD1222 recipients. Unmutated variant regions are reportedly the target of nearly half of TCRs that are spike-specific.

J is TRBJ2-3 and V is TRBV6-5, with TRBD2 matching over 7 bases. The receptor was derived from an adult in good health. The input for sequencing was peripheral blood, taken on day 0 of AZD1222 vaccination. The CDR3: CASSSKRGVGGNTQYF. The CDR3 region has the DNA TGTGCCAGCAGTTCAAAAAGAGGGGTGGGGGGGAATACGCAGTATTTT.